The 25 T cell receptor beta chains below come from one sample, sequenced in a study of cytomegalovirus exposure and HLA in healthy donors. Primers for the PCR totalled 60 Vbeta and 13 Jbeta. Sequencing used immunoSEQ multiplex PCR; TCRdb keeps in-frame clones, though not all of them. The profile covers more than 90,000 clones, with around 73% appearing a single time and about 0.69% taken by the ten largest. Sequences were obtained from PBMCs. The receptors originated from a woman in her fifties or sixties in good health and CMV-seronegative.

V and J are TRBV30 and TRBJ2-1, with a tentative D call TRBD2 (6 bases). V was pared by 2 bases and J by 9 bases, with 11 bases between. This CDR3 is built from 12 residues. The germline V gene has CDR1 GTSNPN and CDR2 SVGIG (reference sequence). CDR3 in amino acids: CAWSPTSFEQFF. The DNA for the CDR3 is TGTGCCTGGAGTCCAACTAGCTTTGAGCAGTTCTTC. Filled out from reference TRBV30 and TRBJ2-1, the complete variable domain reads SQTIHQWPATLVQPVGSPLSLECTVEGTSNPNLYWYRQAAGRGLQLLFYSVGIGQISSEVPQNLSASRPQDRQFILSSKKLLLSDSGFYLCAWSPTSFEQFFGPGTRLTVL.

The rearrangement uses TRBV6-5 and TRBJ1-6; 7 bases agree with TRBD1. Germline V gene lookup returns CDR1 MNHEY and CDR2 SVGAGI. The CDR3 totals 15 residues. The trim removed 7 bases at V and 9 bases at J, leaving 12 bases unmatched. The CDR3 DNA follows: TGTGCCAGCAATACAGGGACAGCATTTTTTTCACCCCTCCACTTT. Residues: CASNTGTAFFSPLHF.

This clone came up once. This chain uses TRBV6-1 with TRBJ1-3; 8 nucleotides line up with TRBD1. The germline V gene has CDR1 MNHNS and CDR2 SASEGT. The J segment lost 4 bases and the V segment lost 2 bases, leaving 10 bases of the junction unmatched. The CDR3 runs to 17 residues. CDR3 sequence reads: CASSERTSGGAGNTIYF. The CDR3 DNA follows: TGTGCCAGCAGTGAAAGGACTTCAGGGGGCGCAGGAAACACCATATATTTT.

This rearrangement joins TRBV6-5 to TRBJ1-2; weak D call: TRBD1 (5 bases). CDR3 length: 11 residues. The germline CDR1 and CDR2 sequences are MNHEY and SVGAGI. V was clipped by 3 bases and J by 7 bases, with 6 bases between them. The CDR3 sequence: CASSYQGGYTF. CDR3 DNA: TGTGCCAGCAGTTATCAGGGTGGCTACACCTTC.

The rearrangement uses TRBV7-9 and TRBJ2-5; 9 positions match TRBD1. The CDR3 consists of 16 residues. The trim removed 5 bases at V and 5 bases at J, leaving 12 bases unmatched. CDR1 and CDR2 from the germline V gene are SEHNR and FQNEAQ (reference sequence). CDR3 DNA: TGTGCCAGCAGCCTGGGACAGGGAGGAGGCAGGGAGACCCAGTACTTC. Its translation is CASSLGQGGGRETQYF.

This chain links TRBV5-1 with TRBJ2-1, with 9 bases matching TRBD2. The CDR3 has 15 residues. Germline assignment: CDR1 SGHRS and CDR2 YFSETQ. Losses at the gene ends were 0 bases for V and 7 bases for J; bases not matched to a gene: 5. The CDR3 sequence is CASSLEAGGRNEQFF. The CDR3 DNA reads TGCGCCAGCAGCTTGGAGGCGGGGGGGCGTAATGAGCAGTTCTTC.

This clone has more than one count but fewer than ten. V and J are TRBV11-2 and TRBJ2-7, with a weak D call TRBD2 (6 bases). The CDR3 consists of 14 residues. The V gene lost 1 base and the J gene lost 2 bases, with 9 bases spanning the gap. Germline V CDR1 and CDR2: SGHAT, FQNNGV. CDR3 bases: TGTGCCAGCAGCTTAGGGAGGGGTACCTACGAGCAGTACTTC. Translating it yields CASSLGRGTYEQYF.

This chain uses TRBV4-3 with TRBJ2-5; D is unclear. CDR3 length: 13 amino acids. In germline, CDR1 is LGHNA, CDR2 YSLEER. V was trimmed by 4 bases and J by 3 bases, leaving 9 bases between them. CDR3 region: CASSPRRKETQYF. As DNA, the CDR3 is TGCGCCAGCAGCCCCCGCAGGAAAGAGACCCAGTACTTC.

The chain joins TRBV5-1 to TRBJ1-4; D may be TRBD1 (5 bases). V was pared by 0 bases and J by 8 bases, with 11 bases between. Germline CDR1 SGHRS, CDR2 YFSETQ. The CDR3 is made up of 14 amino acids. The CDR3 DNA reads TGCGCCAGCAGCTTGGGGGGCTTGGGAGAAAAACTGTTTTTT. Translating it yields CASSLGGLGEKLFF.

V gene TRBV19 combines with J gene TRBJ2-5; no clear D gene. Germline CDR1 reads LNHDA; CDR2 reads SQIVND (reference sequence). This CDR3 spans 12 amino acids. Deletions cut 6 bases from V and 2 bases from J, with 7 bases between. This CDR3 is CASRSNQETQYF. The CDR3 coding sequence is TGTGCCAGTAGGAGTAATCAAGAGACCCAGTACTTC.

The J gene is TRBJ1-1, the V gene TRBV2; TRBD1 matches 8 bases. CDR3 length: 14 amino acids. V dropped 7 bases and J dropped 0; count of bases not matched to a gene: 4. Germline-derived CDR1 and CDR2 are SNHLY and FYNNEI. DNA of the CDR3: TGTGCCAGCAAGCGGACAGGGTTGAACACTGAAGCTTTCTTT. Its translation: CASKRTGLNTEAFF.

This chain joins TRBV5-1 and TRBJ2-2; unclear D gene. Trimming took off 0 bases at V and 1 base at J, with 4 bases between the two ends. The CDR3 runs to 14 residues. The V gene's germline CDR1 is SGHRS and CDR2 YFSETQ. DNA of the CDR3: TGCGCCAGCAGCTTGGACATGAACACCGGGGAGCTGTTTTTT. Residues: CASSLDMNTGELFF.

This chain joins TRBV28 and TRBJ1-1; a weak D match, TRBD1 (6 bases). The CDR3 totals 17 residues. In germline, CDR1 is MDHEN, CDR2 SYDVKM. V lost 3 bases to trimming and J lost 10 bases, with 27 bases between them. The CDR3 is CASSFWPNRPGQRRAFF. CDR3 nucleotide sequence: TGTGCCAGCAGTTTCTGGCCCAATCGACCGGGACAAAGAAGAGCTTTCTTT.

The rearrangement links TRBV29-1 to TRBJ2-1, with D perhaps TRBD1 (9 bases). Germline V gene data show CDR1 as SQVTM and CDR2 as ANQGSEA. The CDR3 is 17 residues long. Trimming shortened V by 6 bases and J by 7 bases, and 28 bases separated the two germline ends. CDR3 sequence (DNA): TGCAGCGTCAGGGGACAGGGACTAGTGGGGCGTGGGAATGAGCAGTTCTTC. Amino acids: CSVRGQGLVGRGNEQFF.

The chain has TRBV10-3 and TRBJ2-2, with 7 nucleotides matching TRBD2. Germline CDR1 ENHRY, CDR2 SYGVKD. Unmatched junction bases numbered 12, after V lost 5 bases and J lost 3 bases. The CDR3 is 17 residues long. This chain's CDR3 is CAISPQVASGDTGELFF. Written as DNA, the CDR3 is TGTGCCATCAGTCCCCAAGTGGCTAGCGGAGACACCGGGGAGCTGTTTTTT.

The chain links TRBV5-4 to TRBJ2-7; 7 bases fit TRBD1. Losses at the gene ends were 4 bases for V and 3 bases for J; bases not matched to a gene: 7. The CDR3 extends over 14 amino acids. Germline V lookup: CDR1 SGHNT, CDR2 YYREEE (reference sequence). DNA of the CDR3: TGTGCCAGCAGCCCGCAGGGGGAAATCTACGAGCAGTACTTC. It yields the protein CASSPQGEIYEQYF.

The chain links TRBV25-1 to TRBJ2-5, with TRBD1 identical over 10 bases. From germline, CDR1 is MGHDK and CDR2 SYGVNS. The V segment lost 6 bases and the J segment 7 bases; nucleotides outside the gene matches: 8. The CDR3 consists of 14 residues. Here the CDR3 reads CASSWTGGRATQYF. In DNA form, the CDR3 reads TGTGCCAGCAGCTGGACAGGGGGGCGAGCGACCCAGTACTTC.

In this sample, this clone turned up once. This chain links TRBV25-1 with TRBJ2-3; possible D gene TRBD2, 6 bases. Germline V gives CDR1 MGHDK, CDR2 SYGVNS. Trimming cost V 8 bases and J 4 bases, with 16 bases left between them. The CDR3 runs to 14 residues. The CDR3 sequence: CASQNGRRSDTQYF. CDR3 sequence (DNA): TGTGCCAGCCAAAACGGGAGACGATCAGATACGCAGTATTTT.

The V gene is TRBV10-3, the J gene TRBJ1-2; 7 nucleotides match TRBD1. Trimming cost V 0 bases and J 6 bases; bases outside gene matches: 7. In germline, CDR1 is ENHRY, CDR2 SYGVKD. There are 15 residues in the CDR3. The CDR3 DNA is TGTGCCATCAGTGAGTCAGACAGGGATATCGATGGCTACACCTTC. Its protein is CAISESDRDIDGYTF.

The CDR3 is CATSGQGGYEQYF. CDR3 nucleotides: TGTGCCACCTCGGGACAGGGGGGGTACGAGCAGTACTTC. This chain joins TRBV15 and TRBJ2-7; 11 positions match TRBD1. V shed 8 bases, J shed 4 bases, and the junction held 4 bases outside the gene matches. CDR1 is LNHNV, CDR2 YYDKDF, per germline (reference sequence). This CDR3 contains 13 residues.

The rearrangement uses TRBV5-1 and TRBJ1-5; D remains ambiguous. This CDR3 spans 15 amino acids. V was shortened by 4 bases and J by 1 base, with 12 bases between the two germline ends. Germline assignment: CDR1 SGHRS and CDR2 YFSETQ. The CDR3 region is CASSPWPRSNQPQHF. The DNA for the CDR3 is TGCGCCAGCAGCCCATGGCCGCGGAGCAATCAGCCCCAGCATTTT.

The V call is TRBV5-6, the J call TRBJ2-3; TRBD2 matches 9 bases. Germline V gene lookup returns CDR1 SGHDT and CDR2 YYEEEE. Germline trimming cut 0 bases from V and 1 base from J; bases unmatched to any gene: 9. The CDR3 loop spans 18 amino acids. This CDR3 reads CASSLAWSSGVRTDTQYF. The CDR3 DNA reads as TGTGCCAGCAGCTTGGCGTGGTCTAGCGGGGTTCGCACAGATACGCAGTATTTT.

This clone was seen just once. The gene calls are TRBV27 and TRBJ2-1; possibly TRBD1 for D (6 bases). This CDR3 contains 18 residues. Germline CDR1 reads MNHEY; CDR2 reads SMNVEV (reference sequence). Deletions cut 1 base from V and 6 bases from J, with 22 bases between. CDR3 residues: CASSLWGPSLRTSNEQFF. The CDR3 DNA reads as TGTGCCAGCAGTTTATGGGGGCCGTCGCTTCGGACATCCAATGAGCAGTTCTTC.

The CDR3 DNA sequence: TGTGCCAGCAGCAAGCTACAGGGGGCACATGAAAAACTGTTTTTT. This codes for CASSKLQGAHEKLFF. The chain has TRBV6-1 and TRBJ1-4; 9 nucleotides match TRBD1. CDR1 and CDR2 (germline): MNHNS, SASEGT. V gave up 6 bases and J gave up 6 bases; unmatched junction bases: 8. This CDR3 is built from 15 residues.

This chain's CDR3 is CASRMTTGANYGYTF. CDR3 nucleotides: TGTGCCAGCAGGATGACCACAGGGGCTAACTATGGCTACACCTTC. The chain couples TRBV6-5 to TRBJ1-2; 7 nucleotides match TRBD1. Looked up from germline, CDR1 is MNHEY and CDR2 is SVGAGI. This CDR3 region has 15 residues. V dropped 6 bases and J dropped 0; count of bases not matched to a gene: 7.